Below, 20 T cell receptor beta chains from the same sample are listed, as sequenced in a study of blood T cell repertoires in COVID-19. The repertoire was sequenced with immunoSEQ multiplex PCR; TCRdb's copy has only in-frame clones and lacks some. The repertoire holds around 200,000 clones, with roughly 85% as singletons. Sequencing used PBMCs or T cells enriched from blood (not recorded which). The receptors were gathered from a man aged 35 to 55 who had recovered from COVID-19.

The chain combines TRBV27 with TRBJ2-7; maybe TRBD1 (6 bases). The V gene lost 5 bases and the J gene lost 0 bases, with 14 bases spanning the gap. In germline, CDR1 is MNHEY, CDR2 SMNVEV (reference sequence). The CDR3 has 15 amino acids. CDR3 nucleotides: TGTGCCAGCAGTCTGGGACACTGGTCCTCCTACGAGCAGTACTTC. Amino acid sequence: CASSLGHWSSYEQYF.

This chain connects TRBV28 to TRBJ1-6; TRBD1 aligns across 8 bases. CDR1 and CDR2 (germline): MDHEN, SYDVKM. V gave up 5 bases and J gave up 7 bases; unmatched junction bases: 7. The CDR3 contains 15 residues. In DNA form, the CDR3 reads TGTGCCAGCAGTACCAGACAGGGGTGGAATTCACCCCTCCACTTT. Translated: CASSTRQGWNSPLHF.

The chain couples TRBV19 to TRBJ2-1; D is ambiguous. The CDR3 contains 14 residues. Germline CDR1 is LNHDA and CDR2 is SQIVND (reference sequence). V was clipped by 1 base and J by 7 bases, with 11 bases between them. For the CDR3, the DNA is TGTGCCAGTAGTATAGGAGGATTGGTAAATGAGCAGTTCTTC. It translates to CASSIGGLVNEQFF.

The V and J genes are TRBV6-5 and TRBJ2-7; TRBD2 might be the D (5 bases). The ends were cut back, 2 bases at V and 4 bases at J, with 15 bases in the middle. The CDR3 runs to 15 residues. Germline-derived CDR1 and CDR2 are MNHEY and SVGAGI. As DNA, the CDR3 is TGTGCCAGCAGTTACGCCCCGGGATATGAATACGAGCAGTACTTC. This codes for CASSYAPGYEYEQYF.

The CDR3 is CASSEGGVGNTIYF. The CDR3 DNA reads as TGTGCCAGCAGCGAGGGAGGGGTTGGAAACACCATATATTTT. This rearrangement joins TRBV9 to TRBJ1-3; TRBD1 might be the D (5 bases). Trimming pared 3 bases from V and 3 bases from J, leaving 10 bases between. Germline lookup yields CDR1 SGDLS and CDR2 YYNGEE. The CDR3 is 14 residues long.

The V and J genes are TRBV7-9 and TRBJ2-7; the D is unclear. The CDR3 is made up of 12 amino acids. The ends were cut back, 1 base at V and 5 bases at J, with 6 bases in the middle. CDR1 is SEHNR and CDR2 is FQNEAQ in the germline V gene (reference sequence). The CDR3 spells CASSLVSDEQYF. In DNA form, the CDR3 reads TGTGCCAGCAGCTTAGTGAGCGACGAGCAGTACTTC.

The chain is built from TRBV6-5 and TRBJ1-5, with D hard to call. Trimming removed 3 bases at V and 4 bases at J, with 7 bases between. Germline CDR1 reads MNHEY; CDR2 reads SVGAGI. The CDR3 runs 13 residues. This CDR3 is CASSYFPNQPQHF. The CDR3 bases are TGTGCCAGCAGTTATTTCCCTAATCAGCCCCAGCATTTT.

The chain links TRBV3-1 (or the pseudogene TRBV3-2) to TRBJ2-3; 9 bases line up with TRBD2. The germline gives CDR1 LGHDT, CDR2 YNNKEL (reference sequence). The trim removed 1 base at V and 3 bases at J, leaving 8 bases unmatched. CDR3 size: 17 residues. CDR3 sequence: CASSQGYRTSVTDTQYF. The CDR3 bases are TGTGCCAGCAGCCAAGGGTACCGGACTAGCGTGACAGATACGCAGTATTTT.

This chain uses TRBV19 with TRBJ1-4; 7 bases map to TRBD1. V trimming: 3 bases; J trimming: 2 bases; junction bases outside the gene matches: 3. This CDR3 spans 15 amino acids. Germline values: CDR1 LNHDA, CDR2 SQIVND (reference sequence). The CDR3 DNA reads as TGTGCCAGTAGTATCCGACAGGGTACTAATGAAAAACTGTTTTTT. It yields the protein CASSIRQGTNEKLFF.

The chain uses TRBV12-3 or TRBV12-4 and TRBJ2-7; TRBD1 agrees at 10 bases. CDR3 length equals 13 residues. After removal of 8 bases from V and 1 base from J, the junction contained 2 bases not matched to a gene. CDR3 sequence (DNA): TGTGCCAGCGGACAGGGGGTATCCTACGAGCAGTACTTC. The encoded protein is CASGQGVSYEQYF.

The genes are TRBV30 and TRBJ2-7; D is perhaps TRBD2 (6 bases). The germline V gene has CDR1 GTSNPN and CDR2 SVGIG (reference sequence). V dropped 2 bases and J dropped 7 bases, with 21 bases sitting between them. The CDR3 has 15 amino acids. The CDR3 DNA is TGTGCCTGGAGTTTTGCGGGACCTCAACTTGGTGAGCAGTACTTC. Protein product: CAWSFAGPQLGEQYF.

V gene TRBV6-5 combines with J gene TRBJ1-2; D is unresolved. The germline gives CDR1 MNHEY, CDR2 SVGAGI. There are 14 residues in the CDR3. The V and J ends lost 3 bases and 7 bases respectively, with 15 bases between them. CDR3 nucleotides: TGTGCCAGCAGTTATACTACGGAGCGGGTTGGCTACACCTTC. Translation gives CASSYTTERVGYTF.

The chain has TRBV5-4 and TRBJ2-1; 8 bases match TRBD2. The CDR3 is made up of 15 amino acids. CDR1 and CDR2 from the germline V gene are SGHNT and YYREEE (reference sequence). After removal of 0 bases from V and 5 bases from J, the junction contained 4 bases not matched to a gene. In nucleotides, the CDR3 is TGTGCCAGCAGCTTGGTGGTCGGGGGGGACAATGAGCAGTTCTTC. Translated, it gives CASSLVVGGDNEQFF.

The chain carries TRBV29-1 and TRBJ1-1, with unresolved D. The germline V gene has CDR1 SQVTM and CDR2 ANQGSEA. The CDR3 runs 16 residues. Trimming shortened V by 4 bases and J by 11 bases, and 29 bases separated the two germline ends. This CDR3 is CSVGGDANVAGQRAFF. CDR3 coding DNA: TGCAGCGTTGGGGGAGACGCGAATGTCGCGGGCCAAAGGGCTTTCTTT.

The J gene is TRBJ2-6, the V gene TRBV4-1; no clear D gene. The CDR3 loop spans 19 amino acids. From germline, CDR1 is MGHRA and CDR2 YSYEKL. Trimming pared 1 base from V and 2 bases from J, leaving 18 bases between. The CDR3 sequence is CASSQVFPGSAAGANVLTF. CDR3 DNA sequence: TGCGCCAGCAGCCAAGTGTTTCCGGGTTCGGCTGCTGGGGCCAACGTCCTGACTTTC.

On this clone itself: The same CDR3 also results from other DNA sequences found in this sample. This chain joins TRBV6-1 and TRBJ1-2; perhaps TRBD1 as D (5 bases). This CDR3 is built from 13 residues. Germline V gene data show CDR1 as MNHNS and CDR2 as SASEGT. V lost 3 bases to trimming and J lost 7 bases, with 12 bases between them. This CDR3 reads CASSERGLSGYTF. In nucleotides, the CDR3 is TGTGCCAGCAGTGAGAGGGGACTCTCTGGCTACACCTTC.

The chain has TRBV19 and TRBJ1-1; a weak D match, TRBD1 (5 bases). There are 15 residues in the CDR3. Germline V gene data show CDR1 as LNHDA and CDR2 as SQIVND (reference sequence). The ends were cut back, 8 bases at V and 1 base at J, with 17 bases in the middle. The CDR3: CASASIGVPNTEAFF. CDR3 nucleotide sequence: TGTGCCAGTGCTAGTATAGGGGTTCCGAACACTGAAGCTTTCTTT.

This clone was picked up many times. The rearrangement links TRBV5-1 to TRBJ1-1, with a possible D match to TRBD1 (5 bases). The germline gives CDR1 SGHRS, CDR2 YFSETQ. The length of the CDR3 is 14 residues. V lost 0 bases and J 4 bases, leaving 10 bases between the germline ends. The CDR3 spells CASSLAMGGTEAFF. The CDR3, as DNA: TGCGCCAGCAGCTTGGCCATGGGGGGCACTGAAGCTTTCTTT.

The rearrangement joins TRBV9 to TRBJ2-2; D is perhaps TRBD1 (5 bases). The germline CDR1 and CDR2 sequences are SGDLS and YYNGEE. Trimming took off 0 bases at V and 7 bases at J, with 13 bases between the two ends. The CDR3 loop spans 15 amino acids. The CDR3 is CASSVAGRANGELFF. The CDR3 nucleotides read TGTGCCAGCAGCGTAGCTGGCAGGGCAAACGGGGAGCTGTTTTTT.

The chain employs TRBV9 and TRBJ1-2; D is perhaps TRBD1 (5 bases). Trimming shortened V by 5 bases and J by 5 bases, and 10 bases separated the two germline ends. The length of the CDR3 is 12 residues. Looked up from germline, CDR1 is SGDLS and CDR2 is YYNGEE. DNA for the CDR3: TGTGCCAGCAGAAGCAGGGTTTATGGCTACACCTTC. Translating it yields CASRSRVYGYTF.